The next 20 T cell receptor beta chains were all read from a single sample in a study of T-cell reconstitution after alpha-beta-depleted transplantation in children. The TCRbeta library incorporated unique molecular identifiers. TCRdb itself ran the PCR reads through MiXCR, one entry per CDR3 protein. Of about 610,000 distinct CDR3 sequences in the sample, roughly a tenth were seen once. Sequenced here: PBMCs from the stem cell graft donor, sampled from the stem cell graft. These receptors were taken from a human donor who donated a stem cell graft to a child with acute myeloid leukemia.

The rearrangement joins TRBV7-9 to TRBJ1-6, with TRBD1 matching over 7 bases. V was clipped by 1 base and J by 9 bases; unmatched bases: 6. The CDR3 extends over 15 amino acids. Looked up from germline, CDR1 is SEHNR and CDR2 is FQNEAQ (reference sequence). In DNA form, the CDR3 reads TGTGCCAGCAGCTTAGATAGGGACAGAACTTCACCCCTCCACTTT. Translating gives CASSLDRDRTSPLHF.

A few counts support this clonotype. The CDR3 nucleotides are TGCAGTGCTAGAGATCGTCAAAGTGGGGGGGTCTACAATGAGCAGTTCTTC. As protein: CSARDRQSGGVYNEQFF. The V and J genes are TRBV20-1 and TRBJ2-1; 7 bases fit TRBD2. The CDR3 is 17 residues long. V was clipped by 0 bases and J by 3 bases; unmatched bases: 11. Germline-derived CDR1 and CDR2 are DFQATT and SNEGSKA (reference sequence).

This chain connects TRBV29-1 to TRBJ2-1; 8 bases align to TRBD1. Germline values: CDR1 SQVTM, CDR2 ANQGSEA. Trimming removed 4 bases from V and 7 bases from J; junction bases left unmatched: 6. The CDR3 is 13 residues long. The CDR3 loop is CSVGGQAGNEQFF. DNA for the CDR3: TGCAGCGTTGGGGGACAGGCGGGGAATGAGCAGTTCTTC.

This clonotype was detected only once. This sequence joins TRBV4-3 and TRBJ1-3; weak D call: TRBD1 (6 bases). V was trimmed by 1 base and J by 2 bases, leaving 15 bases between them. CDR1 LGHNA and CDR2 YSLEER come from the germline V gene. This CDR3 is 17 amino acids long. The CDR3 loop is CASSQGLGAGTGNTIYF. The CDR3 DNA reads TGCGCCAGCAGCCAAGGGTTGGGGGCTGGCACTGGAAACACCATATATTTT.

This clonotype was counted only a few times. DNA of the CDR3: TGTGCCAGCAGCCCCCCTGGACTAGCAGACGTGGAAAATGAGCAGTTCTTC. Translation: CASSPPGLADVENEQFF. The chain joins TRBV7-9 to TRBJ2-1; TRBD2 agrees at 8 bases. The CDR3 is made up of 17 amino acids. Per germline, CDR1 SEHNR and CDR2 FQNEAQ (reference sequence). The J segment lost 7 bases and the V segment lost 5 bases, leaving 16 bases of the junction unmatched.

This clonotype was seen only a few times. The V call is TRBV6-1, the J call TRBJ2-7; no clear D gene. The CDR3 runs 14 residues. The V and J ends lost 2 bases and 5 bases respectively, with 13 bases between them. Germline V gives CDR1 MNHNS, CDR2 SASEGT. The CDR3 loop is CASSERSPVHEQYF. CDR3 nucleotide sequence: TGTGCCAGCAGTGAACGTTCCCCGGTTCACGAGCAGTACTTC.

The CDR3 is CASSARGAGGPADTQYF. The CDR3 region has the DNA TGTGCCAGCAGCGCCAGAGGAGCGGGAGGGCCAGCAGATACGCAGTATTTT. The chain employs TRBV7-2 and TRBJ2-3, with 10 bases fitting TRBD2. Germline assignment: CDR1 SGHTA and CDR2 FQGNSA. The CDR3 has 17 amino acids. Trimming at V came to 5 bases and at J to 4 bases, leaving 12 bases not matched to a gene.

The chain combines TRBV6-5 with TRBJ1-3; 9 bases are a match to TRBD1. The V and J ends lost 3 bases and 1 base, in that order; junction bases with no gene match: 7. The CDR3 contains 17 residues. CDR1 is MNHEY, CDR2 SVGAGI, per germline. CDR3 amino acids: CASSYSGQGYSGNTIYF. The CDR3 bases are TGTGCCAGCAGTTATTCCGGACAGGGGTATTCTGGAAACACCATATATTTT.

This clonotype appeared a single time. V usage is TRBV20-1 and J usage is TRBJ2-5; 10 positions match TRBD1. V lost 1 base, J lost 5 bases, and 4 bases stayed unmatched. This CDR3 region has 14 residues. Germline values: CDR1 DFQATT, CDR2 SNEGSKA (reference sequence). The CDR3 region is CSARGTGGRETQYF. DNA for the CDR3: TGCAGTGCTAGAGGGACAGGGGGTAGGGAGACCCAGTACTTC.

This clonotype was seen a few times. The chain is built from TRBV2 and TRBJ2-2, with D hard to call. Looked up from germline, CDR1 is SNHLY and CDR2 is FYNNEI. The CDR3 totals 15 residues. The V and J ends lost 6 bases and 4 bases respectively, with 15 bases between them. The CDR3: CASRESPLGTGELFF. The CDR3 DNA is TGTGCCAGCAGGGAAAGCCCTTTGGGCACCGGGGAGCTGTTTTTT.

The chain links TRBV29-1 to TRBJ1-2; perhaps TRBD1 as D (6 bases). Trimming removed 4 bases at V and 5 bases at J, with 26 bases between. The CDR3 is 17 residues long. CDR1 and CDR2 from the germline V gene are SQVTM and ANQGSEA. The CDR3 DNA reads TGCAGCGTTGGTTCAGAGGGTATCGAGGGGGGTAGATATGGCTACACCTTC. Protein product: CSVGSEGIEGGRYGYTF.

The chain has TRBV7-6 and TRBJ2-7; D not resolved. Germline V gene lookup returns CDR1 SGHVS and CDR2 FNYEAQ. The CDR3 loop spans 13 amino acids. Between the trimmed V and J ends, which lost 4 bases and 6 bases, there was a span of 13 bases. Here the CDR3 reads CASSSFEGIEQYF. The CDR3 DNA reads as TGTGCCAGCAGCTCCTTTGAAGGGATCGAGCAGTACTTC.

Many counts were recorded for this clonotype. The V call is TRBV30, the J call TRBJ1-2; TRBD1 is a possible D gene (6 bases). This CDR3 is built from 13 residues. Trimming left V 1 base short and J 4 bases short, with 10 bases between. Germline lookup yields CDR1 GTSNPN and CDR2 SVGIG (reference sequence). The CDR3 nucleotides read TGTGCCTGGAGTGAAGGGGGAGTCTATGGCTACACCTTC. It specifies CAWSEGGVYGYTF.

The rearrangement uses TRBV12-3 or TRBV12-4 and TRBJ2-5; TRBD2 agrees at 8 bases. With 4 bases clipped from V and 4 bases from J, the junction kept 20 bases outside the gene matches. The CDR3 runs 19 residues. CDR3 coding DNA: TGTGCCAGCAGTTCCGGACGCGGGAGGAGGAAGACGAAGGGAGAGACCCAGTACTTC. Its protein product is CASSSGRGRRKTKGETQYF.

This chain links TRBV10-3 with TRBJ2-3; tentative D call: TRBD2 (6 bases). The V end lost 7 bases, the J end lost 0 bases, and 11 bases lay between the germline ends. From germline, CDR1 is ENHRY and CDR2 SYGVKD. The CDR3 totals 14 residues. The CDR3 reads CAIIGGRSTDTQYF. The CDR3 DNA reads TGTGCCATCATCGGAGGGAGAAGCACAGATACGCAGTATTTT.

This clonotype showed up just a few times. This chain links TRBV5-1 with TRBJ2-5, with D unclear. CDR3 length equals 15 residues. The germline V gene encodes CDR1 SGHRS and CDR2 YFSETQ. V was trimmed by 0 bases and J by 5 bases, leaving 14 bases between them. CDR3 sequence: CASSLEPNLEETQYF. The CDR3, as DNA: TGCGCCAGCAGCTTGGAGCCAAACCTTGAGGAGACCCAGTACTTC.

This clonotype was seen only a few times. V usage is TRBV10-3 and J usage is TRBJ1-2; TRBD1 aligns across 9 bases. The V gene's germline CDR1 is ENHRY and CDR2 SYGVKD. Germline trimming cut 5 bases from V and 7 bases from J; bases unmatched to any gene: 8. The CDR3 is 14 residues long. CDR3 residues: CAISLQGAGSGYTF. CDR3 DNA: TGTGCCATCAGTCTACAGGGGGCTGGGTCTGGCTACACCTTC.

Many counts were recorded for this clonotype. The chain links TRBV20-1 to TRBJ1-1; TRBD1 is a possible D gene (6 bases). CDR1 and CDR2 from the germline V gene are DFQATT and SNEGSKA (reference sequence). V lost 5 bases, J lost 1 base, and 8 bases lay in between. The CDR3 has 12 residues. CDR3: CSARTANTEAFF. The CDR3 DNA reads TGCAGTGCTCGGACAGCGAACACTGAAGCTTTCTTT.

The table lists this clonotype with many counts. The chain recombines TRBV9 with TRBJ2-7, with D maybe TRBD2 (6 bases). Deletions cut 0 bases from V and 7 bases from J, with 14 bases between. Germline V CDR1 and CDR2: SGDLS, YYNGEE. The CDR3 runs to 14 residues. This chain's CDR3 is CASSVEGLGREQYF. CDR3 nucleotides: TGTGCCAGCAGCGTAGAGGGCCTTGGGAGGGAGCAGTACTTC.

The chain employs TRBV7-8 and TRBJ2-5; TRBD1 matches 10 bases. This CDR3 contains 15 residues. The junction had 6 bases not matched to a gene; V was cut back by 5 bases and J by 3 bases. Germline assignment: CDR1 SGHVS and CDR2 FQNEAQ. CDR3 sequence (DNA): TGTGCCAGCAGCCCGTCCGGGACAGGGGAAGAGACCCAGTACTTC. The encoded protein is CASSPSGTGEETQYF.